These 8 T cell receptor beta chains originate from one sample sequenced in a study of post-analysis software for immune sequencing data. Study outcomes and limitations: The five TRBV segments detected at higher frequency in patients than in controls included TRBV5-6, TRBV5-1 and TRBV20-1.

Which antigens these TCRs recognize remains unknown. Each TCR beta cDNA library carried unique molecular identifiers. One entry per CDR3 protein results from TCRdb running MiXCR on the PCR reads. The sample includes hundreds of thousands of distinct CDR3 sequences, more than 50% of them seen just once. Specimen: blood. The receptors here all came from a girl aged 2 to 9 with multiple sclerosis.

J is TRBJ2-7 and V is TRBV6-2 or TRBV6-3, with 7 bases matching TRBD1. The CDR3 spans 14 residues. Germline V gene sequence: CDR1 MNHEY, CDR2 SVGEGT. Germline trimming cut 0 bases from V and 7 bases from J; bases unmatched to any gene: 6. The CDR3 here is CASSYSAGGWEQYF. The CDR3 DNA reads TGTGCCAGCAGTTACTCCGCAGGGGGATGGGAGCAGTACTTC.

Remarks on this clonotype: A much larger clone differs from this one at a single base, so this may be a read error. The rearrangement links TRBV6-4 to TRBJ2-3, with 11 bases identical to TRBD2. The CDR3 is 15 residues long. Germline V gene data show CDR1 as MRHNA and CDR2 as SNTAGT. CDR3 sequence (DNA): TGTGCCAGCAGTGTTACTAGCGGGAGCACAAATACGCAGTATTTT. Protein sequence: CASSVTSGSTNTQYF.

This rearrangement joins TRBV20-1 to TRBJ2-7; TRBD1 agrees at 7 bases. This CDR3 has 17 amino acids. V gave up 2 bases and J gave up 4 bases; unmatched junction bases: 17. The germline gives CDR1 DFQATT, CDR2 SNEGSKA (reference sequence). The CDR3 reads CSARKRDSPSPGYEQYF. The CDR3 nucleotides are TGCAGTGCTAGAAAAAGGGACAGCCCCTCTCCCGGGTACGAGCAGTACTTC.

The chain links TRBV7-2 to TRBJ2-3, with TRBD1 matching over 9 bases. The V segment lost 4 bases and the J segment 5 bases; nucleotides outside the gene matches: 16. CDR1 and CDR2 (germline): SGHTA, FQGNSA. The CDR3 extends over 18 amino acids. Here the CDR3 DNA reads TGTGCCAGCAGCTCGTACAGGGGGCGCAGGACGGCGCAAGATACGCAGTATTTT. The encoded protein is CASSSYRGRRTAQDTQYF.

The CDR3 loop is CSSSIGARTEAFF. DNA of the CDR3: TGCAGCTCCTCCATCGGGGCTAGAACTGAAGCTTTCTTT. The J gene is TRBJ1-1, the V gene TRBV29-1, with TRBD1 as a possible D gene (5 bases). This CDR3 contains 13 residues. Trimming took 8 bases from V and 5 from J, leaving 18 bases between them. The germline V gene has CDR1 SQVTM and CDR2 ANQGSEA.

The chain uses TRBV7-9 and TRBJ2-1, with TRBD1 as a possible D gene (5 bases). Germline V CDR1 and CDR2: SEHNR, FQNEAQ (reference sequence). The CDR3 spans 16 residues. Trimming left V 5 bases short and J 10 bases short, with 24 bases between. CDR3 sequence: CASSRLNDRFSYEQFF. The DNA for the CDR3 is TGTGCCAGCAGCCGTTTAAACGACAGATTCTCCTACGAGCAGTTCTTC.

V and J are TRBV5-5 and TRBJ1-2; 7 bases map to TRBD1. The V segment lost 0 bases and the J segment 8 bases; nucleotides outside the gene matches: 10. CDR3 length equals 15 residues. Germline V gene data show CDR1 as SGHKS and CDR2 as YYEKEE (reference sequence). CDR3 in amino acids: CASSLEGALLLGYTF. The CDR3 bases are TGTGCCAGCAGCTTGGAGGGGGCCCTTTTGCTAGGCTACACCTTC.

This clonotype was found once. The CDR3 nucleotides are TGTGCCAGCAGCCAGGACCTTAATTCACCCCTCCACTTT. Translated, it gives CASSQDLNSPLHF. This chain connects TRBV5-5 to TRBJ1-6, with no clear D. The V end was cut by 4 bases, the J end by 6 bases, with 8 bases between. Germline CDR1 reads SGHKS; CDR2 reads YYEKEE (reference sequence). The CDR3 sequence is 13 residues long. The full variable domain, rest sourced from reference TRBV5-5 and TRBJ1-6, is DAGVTQSPTHLIKTRGQQVTLRCSPISGHKSVSWYQQVLGQGPQFIFQYYEKEERGRGNFPDRFSARQFPNYSSELNVNALLLGDSALYLCASSQDLNSPLHFGNGTRLTVT.